This paragraph reports one TCR beta chain. Antigen unknown. The sample is drawn from a study of cytomegalovirus exposure and HLA in healthy donors. Study background: The roughly 130 validation repertoires were reported in a later analysis to have been generated on the same platform as the roughly 700 first-cohort repertoires.

This CDR3 contains 17 residues. Trimming left V 4 bases short and J 3 bases short, with 16 bases between. Germline values: CDR1 MDHEN, CDR2 SYDVKM. Study results and caveats: Specificity of a few CMV-associated chains for CMV antigens was verified in vitro. Most TCR sequences showed up rarely, but some public TCRs showed up in many donors. Cytomegalovirus-associated TCR beta chains were listed, numbering over 150.

Profiling relied on immunoSEQ multiplex PCR, and the TCRdb table lists in-frame clones only, not all of them. The data contain around 250,000 clones, nearly 90% of them singletons. Input material: PBMCs. This TCR came from a woman between 18 and 29 years old in good health and CMV-seronegative. This chain links TRBV28 with TRBJ2-6; no firm D call. The CDR3 spells CASSSPKDKYGANVLTF. For the CDR3, the DNA is TGTGCCAGCAGTTCCCCCAAAGACAAGTATGGGGCCAACGTCCTGACTTTC.